This T cell receptor beta chain was identified in a study of ipilimumab plus nivolumab after autologous stem cell transplantation. Study at large: The DLBCL group included primary refractory and relapsed cases.

Germline CDR1 LGHNA, CDR2 YNFKEQ. V lost 4 bases, J lost 0 bases, and 12 bases lay in between. The CDR3 is made up of 16 amino acids. By proportion, this clone is medium-sized. Checkpoint therapy with ipilimumab 1 mg/kg began 14 to 28 days after transplant. Dosing: nivolumab 3 mg/kg IV, weeks 1, 4, 7, 10, then every two weeks to week 26. The protocol was immunoSEQ multiplex PCR, while the TCRdb copy is restricted to in-frame clones and leaves out a portion. The data show around 20,000 clones, 70% to 80% seen once. The sequence derives from a male donor with diffuse large B-cell lymphoma. The sequencing used PBMCs, collected in a trial of ipilimumab plus nivolumab as post-transplant consolidation. The chain carries TRBV4-2 and TRBJ2-2; a possible D gene is TRBD2 (5 bases). The CDR3 coding sequence is TGTGCCAGCAGCCGGCTAGGAGCGGCGAACACCGGGGAGCTGTTTTTT. As protein: CASSRLGAANTGELFF.